Listed here is a single T cell receptor (beta chain). Antigen specificity is unknown. Germline trimming cut 7 bases from V and 3 bases from J; bases unmatched to any gene: 19. This CDR3 has 18 residues. Germline V lookup: CDR1 SGHAT, CDR2 FQNNGV. This record belongs to a study of identical twins. The study's findings and limits: Beta clonotypes that were abundant in cord blood contained fewer insertions, a pattern absent from memory repertoires.

With template switching, a universal primer site was added, and the cDNA carried unique molecular identifiers. TCRdb redid the calling of the 5' RACE reads with MiXCR, one entry per CDR3 protein. The sample lists 200,000 to 250,000 distinct CDR3 sequences, roughly 7% seen once, with more than 3% in the top ten. In addition, the sample was reused for a study of yellow fever vaccine responses in identical twins.

The clonotype originates from a woman younger than 30 in good health. Sequenced material: memory (CD45RO+) T cells sorted from blood. This chain uses TRBV11-2 with TRBJ2-7; 9 bases line up with TRBD2. The CDR3 nucleotides are TGTGCCAGCACCCTTAGTAGCGGGAGTGGATCGAGGCTCTACGAGCAGTACTTC. Translated: CASTLSSGSGSRLYEQYF.